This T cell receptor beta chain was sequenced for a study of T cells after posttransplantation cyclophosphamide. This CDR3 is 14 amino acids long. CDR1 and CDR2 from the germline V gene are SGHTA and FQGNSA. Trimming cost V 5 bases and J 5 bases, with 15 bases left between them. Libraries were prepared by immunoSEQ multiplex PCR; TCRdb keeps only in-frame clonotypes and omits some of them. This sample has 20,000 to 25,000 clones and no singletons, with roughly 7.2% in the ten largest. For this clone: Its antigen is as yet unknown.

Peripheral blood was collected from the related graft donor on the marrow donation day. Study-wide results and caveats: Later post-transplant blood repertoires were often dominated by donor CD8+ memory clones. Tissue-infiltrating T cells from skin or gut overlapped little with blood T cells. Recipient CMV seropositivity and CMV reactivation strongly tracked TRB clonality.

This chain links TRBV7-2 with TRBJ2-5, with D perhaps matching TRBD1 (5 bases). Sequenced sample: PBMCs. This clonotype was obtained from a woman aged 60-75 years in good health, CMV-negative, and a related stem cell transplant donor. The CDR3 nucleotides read TGTGCCAGCAGCCCGACAGATTGGTTGGAGACCCAGTACTTC. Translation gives CASSPTDWLETQYF.